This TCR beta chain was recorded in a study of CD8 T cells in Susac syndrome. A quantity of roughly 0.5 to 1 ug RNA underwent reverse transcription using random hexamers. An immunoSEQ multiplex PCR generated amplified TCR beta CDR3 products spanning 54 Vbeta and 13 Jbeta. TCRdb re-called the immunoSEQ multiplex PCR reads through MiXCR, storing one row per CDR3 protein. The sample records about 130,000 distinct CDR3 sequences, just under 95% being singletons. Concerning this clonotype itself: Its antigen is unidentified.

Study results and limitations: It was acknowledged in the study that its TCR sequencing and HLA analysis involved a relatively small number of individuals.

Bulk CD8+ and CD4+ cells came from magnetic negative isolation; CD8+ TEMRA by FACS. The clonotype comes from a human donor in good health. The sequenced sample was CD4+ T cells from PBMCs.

CDR3 in amino acids: CASSLGPEDTQYF. The CDR3 bases are TGTGCCAGCAGCTTAGGGCCAGAAGATACGCAGTATTTT. The V and J genes are TRBV7-2 and TRBJ2-3; D ambiguous. This CDR3 contains 13 residues. Trimming removed 1 base from V and 5 bases from J, with 7 bases in between. In germline, CDR1 is SGHTA, CDR2 FQGNSA.